This record looks at one T cell receptor beta chain sequence and its context. The antigen is not known. Germline-derived CDR1 and CDR2 are ENHRY and SYGVKD. V gave up 8 bases and J gave up 4 bases; unmatched junction bases: 2. The CDR3 runs 11 residues. The sample originates from a study of cytomegalovirus exposure and HLA in healthy donors. About the research overall: Of 398 genotyped donors, approximately 84% clustered with self-reported Caucasian donors.

The primer mix had 60 Vbeta and 13 Jbeta primers. This table comes from immunoSEQ multiplex PCR, and its TCRdb copy is limited to in-frame clones, with some not included. The sample holds tens of thousands of clones, over 75% seen once. Unrecorded immune exposures were likely, despite nominal health at sampling. Broader study findings: Among the CMV-associated chains, a few were confirmed in vitro as specific for CMV antigens.

The sequenced material came from PBMCs. This rearrangement joins TRBV10-3 to TRBJ2-7, with 7 bases aligning to TRBD2. The sequence derives from a female donor in good health and CMV-seronegative. The CDR3 loop reads CAIGGGYEQYF. The DNA for the CDR3 is TGTGCCATCGGGGGGGGGTACGAGCAGTACTTC.